One and the same sample provided the 27 T cell receptor beta chains below, sequenced in a study of blood T cell repertoires in COVID-19. Assay used: immunoSEQ multiplex PCR; TCRdb lists only in-frame clones, some missing. This repertoire shows about 160,000 clones, around 87% found once; its top ten account for 9% to 12%. The material sequenced was peripheral blood. The origin of the receptors is a woman in her 70s with COVID-19, enrolled during active disease.

The V call is TRBV24-1, the J call TRBJ2-2; 9 nucleotides match TRBD2. Per the germline V gene, CDR1 is KGHDR and CDR2 is SFDVKD. The CDR3 has 16 amino acids. J lost 7 bases, V lost 9 bases, and 14 bases had no gene match. Written as DNA, the CDR3 is TGTGCCACCGCAAACGCGGGGGGGCCAGCAAACGGGGAGCTGTTTTTT. Its translation is CATANAGGPANGELFF.

The V gene is TRBV29-1, the J gene TRBJ2-7; 15 bases fit TRBD2. This CDR3 comprises 20 residues. Germline V gene data show CDR1 as SQVTM and CDR2 as ANQGSEA. V lost 5 bases and J lost 2; bases outside the gene matches: 19. CDR3 DNA: TGCAGCGTTAAGAGTTGGAGGTGGGGACTAGCGGGGGGAACAGCCTACGAGCAGTACTTC. Its protein product is CSVKSWRWGLAGGTAYEQYF.

J is TRBJ1-5 and V is TRBV3-1 (or the pseudogene TRBV3-2); unclear D gene. CDR1 LGHDT and CDR2 YNNKEL come from the germline V gene (reference sequence). Trimming shortened V by 1 base and J by 4 bases, and 8 bases separated the two germline ends. This CDR3 has 14 residues. CDR3 protein: CASSQAGENQPQHF. CDR3 DNA sequence: TGTGCCAGCAGCCAAGCGGGTGAAAATCAGCCCCAGCATTTT.

The chain links TRBV7-2 to TRBJ1-2, with D uncertain. The V and J ends lost 5 bases and 1 base respectively, with 14 bases between them. The CDR3 contains 15 residues. In germline, CDR1 is SGHTA, CDR2 FQGNSA. The CDR3 region is CASSATWAVNYGYTF. The CDR3 DNA reads TGTGCCAGCAGCGCTACGTGGGCCGTTAACTATGGCTACACCTTC.

This sequence joins TRBV7-9 and TRBJ1-5; tentative D call: TRBD1 (6 bases). From germline, CDR1 is SEHNR and CDR2 FQNEAQ (reference sequence). This CDR3 has 14 residues. Trimming cost V 6 bases and J 2 bases, with 11 bases left between them. CDR3 amino acids: CASSLEGGNQPQHF. CDR3 sequence (DNA): TGTGCCAGCAGTCTTGAGGGGGGCAATCAGCCCCAGCATTTT.

The genes are TRBV19 and TRBJ1-5; no clear D gene. The germline gives CDR1 LNHDA, CDR2 SQIVND (reference sequence). With 3 bases removed from V and 7 bases from J, the gap between germline ends came to 10 bases. This CDR3 is built from 13 residues. This CDR3 is CASSIGGMQPQHF. The CDR3 coding sequence is TGTGCCAGTAGTATCGGCGGAATGCAGCCCCAGCATTTT. Full variable domain (remainder filled in from reference TRBV19 and TRBJ1-5): DGGITQSPKYLFRKEGQNVTLSCEQNLNHDAMYWYRQDPGQGLRLIYYSQIVNDFQKGDIAEGYSVSREKKESFPLTVTSAQKNPTAFYLCASSIGGMQPQHFGDGTRLSIL.

The J gene is TRBJ1-2, the V gene TRBV5-4; the match to TRBD1 covers 8 bases. Germline CDR1 SGHNT, CDR2 YYREEE (reference sequence). J lost 3 bases, V lost 4 bases, and 8 bases had no gene match. CDR3 size: 15 residues. The CDR3 protein is CASSATAGGDYGYTF. For the CDR3, the DNA is TGTGCCAGCAGCGCCACTGCAGGGGGCGACTATGGCTACACCTTC.

The count of this clone is one. The chain joins TRBV10-3 to TRBJ1-1; 9 bases fit TRBD1. V trimming: 8 bases; J trimming: 0 bases; junction bases outside the gene matches: 10. This CDR3 has 16 amino acids. From germline, CDR1 is ENHRY and CDR2 SYGVKD. CDR3 residues: CAIGPTGGTMNTEAFF. The CDR3 DNA is TGTGCCATCGGCCCGACAGGGGGAACTATGAACACTGAAGCTTTCTTT.

The chain links TRBV3-1 (or the pseudogene TRBV3-2) to TRBJ2-7, with 10 bases identical to TRBD2. V was pared by 4 bases and J by 9 bases, with 9 bases of the junction left unmatched. CDR3 size: 14 residues. Per germline, CDR1 LGHDT and CDR2 YNNKEL (reference sequence). The DNA for the CDR3 is TGTGCCAGCAGCCTCACTAGCGGGGCCTGGGGGCAGTACTTC. Translated: CASSLTSGAWGQYF.

This clone was observed once. A junction end diverges from the germline sequence, so it may reflect a read error. The chain has TRBV24-1 and TRBJ1-2; 11 positions agree with TRBD1. CDR3 length equals 14 residues. From germline, CDR1 is KGHDR and CDR2 SFDVKD. The CDR3 loop is CATSLDRGRPRRLF. As DNA, the CDR3 is TGTGCCACCAGTTTGGACAGGGGGCGGCCCAGGAGACTTTTC.

The CDR3 protein is CSASTGSYNEQFF. The DNA of the CDR3 is TGCAGTGCTAGTACTGGCTCCTACAATGAGCAGTTCTTC. The rearrangement uses TRBV20-1 and TRBJ2-1; D unclear. This CDR3 spans 13 amino acids. The germline V and J ends were trimmed by 3 bases and 0 bases, with 6 bases remaining between them. Germline V lookup: CDR1 DFQATT, CDR2 SNEGSKA (reference sequence).

The chain links TRBV4-2 to TRBJ1-1; D is unresolved. The V and J ends lost 1 base and 2 bases respectively, with 11 bases between them. The CDR3 is 15 amino acids. CDR1 LGHNA and CDR2 YNFKEQ come from the germline V gene. The CDR3 DNA reads TGTGCCAGCAGCCAAGGGCCCGGGTTCAACACTGAAGCTTTCTTT. It specifies CASSQGPGFNTEAFF.

The chain uses TRBV2 and TRBJ1-2, with D possibly matching TRBD1 (5 bases). V shed 6 bases and J shed 3 bases, with 11 bases lying between them. CDR3 length equals 13 residues. The germline gives CDR1 SNHLY, CDR2 FYNNEI. The CDR3, as DNA: TGTGCCAGCAGACTTACAGGTGACTATGGCTACACCTTC. Translation gives CASRLTGDYGYTF.

The V and J genes are TRBV6-2 or TRBV6-3 and TRBJ2-1; TRBD2 aligns across 8 bases. Germline V gene sequence: CDR1 MNHEY, CDR2 SVGEGT. V lost 6 bases and J lost 2; bases outside the gene matches: 6. The CDR3 is 15 amino acids. The CDR3 DNA reads TGTGCCAGCAGGCCTCGGGGGGGTCCCTACAATGAGCAGTTCTTC. Translation: CASRPRGGPYNEQFF.

The rearrangement joins TRBV5-5 to TRBJ2-5; TRBD1 is a possible D gene (6 bases). The CDR3 consists of 15 residues. Germline V gene sequence: CDR1 SGHKS, CDR2 YYEKEE (reference sequence). Deletions cut 0 bases from V and 5 bases from J, with 14 bases between. The CDR3 protein is CASSLEGRGSETQYF. Here the CDR3 DNA reads TGTGCCAGCAGCTTGGAGGGCAGGGGTAGCGAGACCCAGTACTTC.

V usage is TRBV27 and J usage is TRBJ1-2; 7 bases fit TRBD1. The CDR3 has 13 amino acids. Germline V lookup: CDR1 MNHEY, CDR2 SMNVEV (reference sequence). Trimming at V came to 5 bases and at J to 5 bases, leaving 5 bases not matched to a gene. The CDR3 region is CASSLQGYYGYTF. Here the CDR3 DNA reads TGTGCCAGCAGTCTACAGGGGTATTATGGCTACACCTTC.

This chain links TRBV7-2 with TRBJ1-2, with TRBD1 matching 12 bases. The CDR3 totals 18 residues. V lost 5 bases, J lost 2 bases, and 12 bases stayed unmatched. Per germline, CDR1 SGHTA and CDR2 FQGNSA. CDR3 residues: CASSPSGDRGRRNYGYTF. The CDR3 bases are TGTGCCAGCAGCCCGTCGGGGGACAGGGGGCGAAGAAACTATGGCTACACCTTC. Variable domain in full (rest from reference TRBV7-2 and TRBJ1-2): GAGVSQSPSNKVTEKGKDVELRCDPISGHTALYWYRQSLGQGLEFLIYFQGNSAPDKSGLPSDRFSAERTGGSVSTLTIQRTQQEDSAVYLCASSPSGDRGRRNYGYTFGSGTRLTVV.

This sequence joins TRBV19 and TRBJ1-2; D gene unclear. The CDR3 runs 12 residues. CDR1 is LNHDA, CDR2 SQIVND, per germline (reference sequence). With 3 bases removed from V and 8 bases from J, the gap between germline ends came to 10 bases. The CDR3 DNA is TGTGCCAGTAGTATTCGCCCGCGGGGCTACACCTTC. Translated, it gives CASSIRPRGYTF.

The chain uses TRBV5-6 and TRBJ2-5; 9 positions match TRBD2. This CDR3 is built from 17 residues. V gave up 4 bases and J gave up 4 bases; unmatched junction bases: 14. The germline V gene has CDR1 SGHDT and CDR2 YYEEEE. The CDR3 DNA sequence: TGTGCCAGCAGCCTACCTTTTCGGCGGGGGGGCCGAGAGACCCAGTACTTC. Its translation: CASSLPFRRGGRETQYF.

The chain recombines TRBV5-6 with TRBJ1-1, with D perhaps matching TRBD1 (6 bases). Trimming took off 2 bases at V and 3 bases at J, with 11 bases between the two ends. This CDR3 spans 14 amino acids. Germline assignment: CDR1 SGHDT and CDR2 YYEEEE. The CDR3, as DNA: TGTGCCAGCAGCTTACTACAGGGTTACACTGAAGCTTTCTTT. Translated: CASSLLQGYTEAFF.

This rearrangement joins TRBV3-1 (or the pseudogene TRBV3-2) to TRBJ2-5; TRBD2 matches 8 bases. The CDR3 has 15 amino acids. The ends lost 0 bases at V and 4 bases at J; junction bases unmatched: 4. Per germline, CDR1 LGHDT and CDR2 YNNKEL (reference sequence). This chain's CDR3 is CASSQDGTRTETQYF. The CDR3 nucleotides are TGTGCCAGCAGCCAAGATGGGACTAGAACAGAGACCCAGTACTTC.

The chain uses TRBV7-8 and TRBJ2-2; 7 bases map to TRBD2. The CDR3 loop spans 16 amino acids. V lost 6 bases, J lost 4 bases, and 11 bases stayed unmatched. CDR1 SGHVS and CDR2 FQNEAQ come from the germline V gene. This CDR3 is CASSLLTSRSTGELFF. The CDR3 nucleotides are TGTGCCAGCAGTCTTCTGACTAGCCGTTCCACCGGGGAGCTGTTTTTT.

This clone was counted once. The V call is TRBV4-1, the J call TRBJ2-1; 10 nucleotides align to TRBD1. The length of the CDR3 is 14 residues. J lost 9 bases, V lost 4 bases, and 6 bases had no gene match. Germline loops: CDR1 MGHRA, CDR2 YSYEKL. This CDR3 is CASSLPGTGVEQFF. CDR3 sequence (DNA): TGCGCCAGCAGCCTCCCCGGGACAGGGGTTGAGCAGTTCTTC.

By share, this clone counts as medium-sized (0.01 to 0.1%). The rearrangement uses TRBV21-1 and TRBJ1-6; TRBD1, the table's D call, lacks a check against the DNA. TRBV21-1 constitutes a pseudogene. This CDR3 region has 17 residues. The CDR3 loop reads CASSGRTRSSYNSPLHF. CDR3 bases: TGTGCCAGCAGCGGGCGGACAAGAAGCTCCTATAATTCACCCCTCCACTTT.

This CDR3 reads CASSPGTGNYGYTF. The CDR3 nucleotides read TGTGCCAGCAGCCCAGGGACAGGGAACTATGGCTACACCTTC. The chain links TRBV3-1 (or the pseudogene TRBV3-2) to TRBJ1-2, with 9 bases lining up with TRBD1. The CDR3 contains 14 residues. Germline lookup yields CDR1 LGHDT and CDR2 YNNKEL (reference sequence). The V and J ends lost 4 bases and 2 bases, in that order; junction bases with no gene match: 2.

DNA for the CDR3: TGCGCCAGCAGCGGGACATACGTCTACGAGCAGTACTTC. This gives the protein CASSGTYVYEQYF. The chain recombines TRBV5-1 with TRBJ2-7, with a tentative D call TRBD1 (6 bases). The V and J ends lost 4 bases and 3 bases respectively, with 11 bases between them. The length of the CDR3 is 13 residues. Germline V lookup: CDR1 SGHRS, CDR2 YFSETQ.

The CDR3 DNA follows: TGTGCCAGTAGTATGGGCTGGACAGGGAGTGGGGACACTGAAGCTTTCTTT. Protein sequence: CASSMGWTGSGDTEAFF. The rearrangement uses TRBV19 and TRBJ1-1, with 8 nucleotides matching TRBD1. J lost 3 bases, V lost 3 bases, and 12 bases had no gene match. CDR3 length equals 17 residues. Germline V gives CDR1 LNHDA, CDR2 SQIVND (reference sequence).